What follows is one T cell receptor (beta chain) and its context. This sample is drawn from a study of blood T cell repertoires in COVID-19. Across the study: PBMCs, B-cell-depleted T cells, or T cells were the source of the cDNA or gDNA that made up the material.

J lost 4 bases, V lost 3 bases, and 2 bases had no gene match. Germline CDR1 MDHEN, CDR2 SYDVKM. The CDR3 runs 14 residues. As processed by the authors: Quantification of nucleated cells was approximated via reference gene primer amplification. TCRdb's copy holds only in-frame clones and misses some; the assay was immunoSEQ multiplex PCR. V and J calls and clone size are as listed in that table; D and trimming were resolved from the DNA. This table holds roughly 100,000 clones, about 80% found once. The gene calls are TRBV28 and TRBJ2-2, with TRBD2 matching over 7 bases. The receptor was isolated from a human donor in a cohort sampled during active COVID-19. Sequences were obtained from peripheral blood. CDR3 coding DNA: TGTGCCAGCAGTTTCGGGGGGTTCACCGGGGAGCTGTTTTTT. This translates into CASSFGGFTGELFF. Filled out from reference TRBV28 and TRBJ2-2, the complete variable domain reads DVKVTQSSRYLVKRTGEKVFLECVQDMDHENMFWYRQDPGLGLRLIYFSYDVKMKEKGDIPEGYSVSREKKERFSLILESASTNQTSMYLCASSFGGFTGELFFGEGSRLTVL.